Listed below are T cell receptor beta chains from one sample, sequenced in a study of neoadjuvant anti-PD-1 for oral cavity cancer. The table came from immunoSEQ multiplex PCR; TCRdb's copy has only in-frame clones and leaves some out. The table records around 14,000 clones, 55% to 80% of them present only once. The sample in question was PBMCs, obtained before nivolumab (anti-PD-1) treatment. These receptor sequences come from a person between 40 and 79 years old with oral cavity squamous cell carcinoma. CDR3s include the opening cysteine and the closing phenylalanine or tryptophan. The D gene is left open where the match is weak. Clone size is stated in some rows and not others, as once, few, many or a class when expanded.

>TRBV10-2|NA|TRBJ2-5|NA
CASGEFPEGQETQYF
TGCGCCAGCGGGGAGTTCCCAGAGGGCCAAGAGACCCAGTACTTC
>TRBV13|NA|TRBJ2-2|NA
CASSLWDMNTGELFF
TGTGCCAGCAGCTTATGGGACATGAACACCGGGGAGCTGTTTTTT
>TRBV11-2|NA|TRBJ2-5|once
CASSLETNGETQYF
TGTGCCAGCAGCTTAGAGACGAATGGAGAGACCCAGTACTTC
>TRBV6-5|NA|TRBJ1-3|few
CASSPAFSGNTIYF
TGTGCCAGCAGTCCAGCCTTCTCTGGAAACACCATATATTTT
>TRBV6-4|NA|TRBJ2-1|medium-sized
CASSYDLQSSYNEQFF
TGTGCCAGCAGCTACGATCTTCAGAGCTCCTACAATGAGCAGTTCTTC
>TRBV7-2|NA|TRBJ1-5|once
CASSLAPEQGPQHF
TGTGCCAGCAGCTTAGCCCCCGAGCAGGGGCCCCAGCATTTT
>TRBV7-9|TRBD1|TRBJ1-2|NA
CASSSRDRGPYGYTF
TGTGCCAGCAGCTCCCGCGACAGGGGGCCCTATGGCTACACCTTC
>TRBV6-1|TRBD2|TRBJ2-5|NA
CASSAGLAGGPNQETQYF
TGTGCCAGCAGTGCGGGACTAGCGGGGGGGCCTAACCAAGAGACCCAGTACTTC
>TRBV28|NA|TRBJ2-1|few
CASSSPGGRDNEQFF
TGTGCCAGCAGTTCCCCTGGAGGCAGGGACAATGAGCAGTTCTTC
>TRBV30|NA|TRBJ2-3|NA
CAWSVGGGTDTQYF
TGTGCCTGGAGTGTCGGCGGAGGCACAGATACGCAGTATTTT
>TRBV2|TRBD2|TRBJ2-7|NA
CAGRAGGPPEQYF
TGTGCCGGAAGAGCGGGAGGGCCCCCCGAGCAGTACTTC
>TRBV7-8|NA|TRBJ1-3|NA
CASSVSTLGGNTIYF
TGTGCCAGCAGCGTCTCGACTTTAGGGGGAAACACCATATATTTT
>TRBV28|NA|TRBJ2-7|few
CATHRRGIKNEQYF
TGTGCCACCCACCGAAGAGGGATTAAAAACGAGCAGTACTTC
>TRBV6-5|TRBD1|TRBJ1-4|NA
CASSFGRTGKNEKLFF
TGTGCCAGCAGTTTCGGACGGACAGGGAAGAATGAAAAACTGTTTTTT
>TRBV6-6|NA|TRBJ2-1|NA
CASSYVPGSGYEQFF
TGTGCCAGCAGTTATGTCCCAGGGTCGGGGTATGAGCAGTTCTTC
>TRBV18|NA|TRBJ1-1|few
CASSMKQNTEAFF
TGTGCCAGCTCAATGAAGCAGAACACTGAAGCTTTCTTT
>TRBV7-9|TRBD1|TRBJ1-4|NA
CALPGQGVHEKLFF
TGTGCTCTCCCGGGACAGGGAGTTCATGAAAAACTGTTTTTT
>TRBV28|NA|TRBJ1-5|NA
CASSLYRDGLGQPQHF
TGTGCCAGCAGTTTATATCGGGACGGGCTAGGTCAGCCCCAGCATTTT
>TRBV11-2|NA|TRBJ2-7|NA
CASSPLGTPSYEQYF
TGTGCCAGCAGCCCACTGGGGACCCCCTCCTACGAGCAGTACTTC
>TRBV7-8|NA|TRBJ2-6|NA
CASSLGRVGKLSGANVLTF
TGTGCCAGCAGCTTAGGGAGGGTGGGAAAGCTCTCTGGGGCCAACGTCCTGACTTTC
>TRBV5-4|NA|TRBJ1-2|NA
CASSFGDRDYGYTF
TGTGCCAGCAGCTTCGGAGACAGAGACTATGGCTACACCTTC
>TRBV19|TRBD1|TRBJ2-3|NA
CASSPATGFLTDTQYF
TGTGCCAGTAGTCCCGCGACAGGGTTCCTCACAGATACGCAGTATTTT
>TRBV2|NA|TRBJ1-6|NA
CASKGTENSPLHF
TGTGCCAGCAAGGGAACAGAGAATTCACCCCTCCACTTT
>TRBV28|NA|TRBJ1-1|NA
CASSLGLGAAEAFF
TGTGCCAGCAGTTTAGGGCTGGGGGCCGCTGAAGCTTTCTTT
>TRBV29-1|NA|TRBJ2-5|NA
CSVETDYQETQYF
TGCAGCGTTGAGACAGATTACCAAGAGACCCAGTACTTC
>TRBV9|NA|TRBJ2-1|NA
CASSVEGQHNEQFF
TGTGCCAGCAGCGTAGAGGGGCAACACAATGAGCAGTTCTTC
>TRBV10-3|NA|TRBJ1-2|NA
CAISEIRGTNYGYTF
TGTGCCATCAGTGAAATCCGGGGGACTAACTATGGCTACACCTTC
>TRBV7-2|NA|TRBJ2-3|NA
CASSLDSTSSDTQYF
TGTGCCAGCAGCTTAGATTCCACTAGCTCAGATACGCAGTATTTT
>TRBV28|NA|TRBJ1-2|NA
CASRFTPPNYGYTF
TGTGCCAGCAGGTTCACCCCTCCCAACTATGGCTACACCTTC
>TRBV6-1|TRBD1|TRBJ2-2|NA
CASSEAQLAGGTGELFF
TGTGCCAGCAGTGAAGCGCAGTTGGCAGGGGGAACCGGGGAGCTGTTTTTT
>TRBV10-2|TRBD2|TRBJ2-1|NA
CASQTGGSYNEQFF
TGCGCCAGCCAAACGGGGGGCTCCTACAATGAGCAGTTCTTC
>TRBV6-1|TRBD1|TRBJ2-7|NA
CASRWTGGYEQYF
TGTGCCAGCAGATGGACAGGGGGCTACGAGCAGTACTTC
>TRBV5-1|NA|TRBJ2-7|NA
CASSLVQGVWEQYF
TGCGCCAGCAGCTTGGTTCAGGGCGTGTGGGAGCAGTACTTC
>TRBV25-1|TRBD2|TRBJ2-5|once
CASRPGLAGGLRVGTQYF
TGTGCCAGCAGACCGGGACTAGCGGGGGGCCTACGGGTGGGGACCCAGTACTTC
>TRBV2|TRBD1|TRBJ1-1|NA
CASRITGGRDTEAFF
TGTGCCAGCAGGATTACAGGGGGCCGGGACACTGAAGCTTTCTTT
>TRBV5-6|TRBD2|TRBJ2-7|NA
CASSLMLAGENEQYF
TGTGCCAGCAGCTTGATGTTAGCGGGGGAGAATGAGCAGTACTTC
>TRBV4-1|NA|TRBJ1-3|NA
CASSQEGEGFLVGNTIYF
TGCGCCAGCAGCCAAGAAGGGGAGGGCTTCTTAGTTGGAAACACCATATATTTT
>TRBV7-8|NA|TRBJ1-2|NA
CASSLPYGGLDGYTF
TGTGCCAGCAGCCTACCCTACGGAGGGTTGGATGGCTACACCTTC
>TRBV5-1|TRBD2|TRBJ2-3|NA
CASGEGRWEKDTQYF
TGCGCCAGCGGGGAGGGCCGATGGGAAAAAGATACGCAGTATTTT
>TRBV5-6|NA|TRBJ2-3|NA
CASSRLRGSTDTQYF
TGTGCCAGCAGCCGATTAAGGGGGAGCACAGATACGCAGTATTTT
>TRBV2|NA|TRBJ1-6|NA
CASHGGSPLHF
TGTGCCAGCCACGGGGGCTCACCCCTCCACTTT
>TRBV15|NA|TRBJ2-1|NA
CATSRDRGRGGEQFF
TGTGCCACCAGCAGAGATCGGGGCAGGGGAGGTGAGCAGTTCTTC
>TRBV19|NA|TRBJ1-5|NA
CATLGARGNQPQHF
TGTGCCACCCTAGGGGCTAGAGGCAATCAGCCCCAGCATTTT
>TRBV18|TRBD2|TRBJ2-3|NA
CASSPIPSGGTDTQYF
TGTGCCAGCTCACCGATACCTAGCGGAGGCACAGATACGCAGTATTTT
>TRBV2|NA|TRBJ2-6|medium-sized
CASRESGSGANVLTF
TGTGCCAGCAGGGAGTCGGGCTCTGGGGCCAACGTCCTGACTTTC
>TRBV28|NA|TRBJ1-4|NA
CASSRGGIKLFF
TGTGCCAGCAGTCGAGGGGGGATAAAACTGTTTTTT
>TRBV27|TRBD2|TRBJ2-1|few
CASSLAGTSSRGEQFF
TGTGCCAGCAGTTTGGCCGGGACTAGCTCTCGAGGGGAGCAGTTCTTC
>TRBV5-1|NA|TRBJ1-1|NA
CASSLGGVGNTEAFF
TGCGCCAGCAGCTTGGGAGGGGTGGGAAACACTGAAGCTTTCTTT
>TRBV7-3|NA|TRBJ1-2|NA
CASSSGWGGEGYTF
TGTGCCAGCAGCTCCGGTTGGGGAGGAGAGGGCTACACCTTC
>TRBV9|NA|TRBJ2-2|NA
CASSKRLADGELFF
TGTGCCAGCAGCAAGAGACTCGCAGACGGGGAGCTGTTTTTT
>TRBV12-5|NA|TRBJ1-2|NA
CASSDRNYGYTF
TGTGCTAGTTCGGACAGAAACTATGGCTACACCTTC
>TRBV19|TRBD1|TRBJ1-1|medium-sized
CASSIGGQGATEAFF
TGTGCCAGTAGTATCGGGGGACAGGGGGCCACTGAAGCTTTCTTT
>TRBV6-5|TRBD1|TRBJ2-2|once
CASSRTGSNTGELFF
TGTGCCAGCAGTAGGACAGGGTCGAACACCGGGGAGCTGTTTTTT
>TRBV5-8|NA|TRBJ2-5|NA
CASSLEGLTETQYF
TGTGCCAGCAGCTTGGAAGGCCTTACAGAGACCCAGTACTTC
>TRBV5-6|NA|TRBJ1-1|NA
CASSPLSIGEAFF
TGTGCCAGCAGCCCCTTATCCATCGGTGAAGCTTTCTTT